This TCR beta chain was recorded in a study of blood T cell repertoires in COVID-19. Study details: Samples representing acute and convalescent COVID-19 were sourced from the United States, Italy and Spain. From T cells, B-cell-depleted T cells, or PBMCs came the material, which was cDNA or gDNA.

Germline assignment: CDR1 WNHNN and CDR2 SYGVQD (reference sequence). The CDR3 runs to 19 residues. J was trimmed by 3 bases and V by 2 bases; bases with no gene match: 13. Sequencing used immunoSEQ multiplex PCR; TCRdb keeps in-frame clones, though not all of them. The sample yields around 40,000 clones, 90% to 95% seen once. What was sequenced was peripheral blood. The rearrangement uses TRBV10-1 and TRBJ2-3; 11 bases agree with TRBD2. This TCR was recovered from a human donor with active COVID-19. The donor label of this sample is uncertain. CDR3 coding DNA: TGCGCCAGCAGTGAGAAACTAATTAGCGGGAGGGCCAGGACAGATACGCAGTATTTT. As protein: CASSEKLISGRARTDTQYF.